This T cell receptor beta chain was identified in a study of PD-1 blockade in mismatch repair-deficient tumors. Overall study context: Enrolled about 2012-2016, patients had progressing, pretreated mismatch repair-deficient cancers of about a dozen types.

Study conclusions and caveats: Tumor-resident clones, often undetectable pretreatment in blood, expanded then contracted after pembrolizumab.

Comments on this clone: Its antigen remains unknown.

The method was immunoSEQ multiplex PCR; TCRdb's version includes in-frame clones alone and lacks a portion of them. The table lists about 100,000 clones, about four fifths of them singletons. The CDR3 extends over 15 amino acids. Per germline, CDR1 SGHTS and CDR2 YDEGEE. Trimming cost V 4 bases and J 7 bases; bases outside gene matches: 5. Every patient had mismatch repair deficiency by PCR or immunohistochemistry. TCRs were sequenced from a few patients responding to pembrolizumab. The sequencing used peripheral blood, collected around 8 months after starting pembrolizumab. V is TRBV5-8 and J is TRBJ2-5; the match to TRBD2 covers 15 bases. This TCR was sampled from an adult with mismatch repair-deficient cancer. The CDR3 region is CASSTGLAGGGTQYF. The CDR3 nucleotides are TGTGCCAGCAGCACGGGACTAGCGGGAGGAGGGACCCAGTACTTC. Using reference TRBV5-8 and TRBJ2-5 for the parts outside the CDR3, the full variable domain is EAGVTQSPTHLIKTRGQQATLRCSPISGHTSVYWYQQALGLGLQFLLWYDEGEERNRGNFPPRFSGRQFPNYSSELNVNALELEDSALYLCASSTGLAGGGTQYFGPGTRLLVL.